The clone carrying this TCR beta chain was counted ten times or more. As yet, its antigen is unknown. This specimen comes from a study of early T cells in non-severe SARS-CoV-2 infection. In the study overall: Whole-blood bulk RNA, unsorted, was sequenced, and chains were unpaired. Regarding the study as a whole: Matching with VDJdb favored anti-spike CD8 responses (missing private and CD4 specificities).

Researchers attached unique molecular identifiers to individual cDNA molecules. In TCRdb, the 5' RACE reads were re-called with MiXCR into one record per CDR3 protein. The sample shows around 78,000 distinct CDR3 sequences, over 9% of them seen only once. Trimming took off 2 bases at V and 4 bases at J, with 12 bases between the two ends. Germline-derived CDR1 and CDR2 are SGHDT and YYEEEE. The CDR3 has 14 residues. The V and J genes are TRBV5-6 and TRBJ1-2; D gene uncertain. Source: whole blood, taken at baseline. This sequence originates from an adult who was a healthcare worker with PCR-confirmed SARS-CoV-2 infection or an uninfected control (not recorded which). CDR3 protein: CASSFWGGSYGYTF. CDR3 DNA: TGTGCCAGCAGCTTCTGGGGTGGAAGCTATGGCTACACCTTC.